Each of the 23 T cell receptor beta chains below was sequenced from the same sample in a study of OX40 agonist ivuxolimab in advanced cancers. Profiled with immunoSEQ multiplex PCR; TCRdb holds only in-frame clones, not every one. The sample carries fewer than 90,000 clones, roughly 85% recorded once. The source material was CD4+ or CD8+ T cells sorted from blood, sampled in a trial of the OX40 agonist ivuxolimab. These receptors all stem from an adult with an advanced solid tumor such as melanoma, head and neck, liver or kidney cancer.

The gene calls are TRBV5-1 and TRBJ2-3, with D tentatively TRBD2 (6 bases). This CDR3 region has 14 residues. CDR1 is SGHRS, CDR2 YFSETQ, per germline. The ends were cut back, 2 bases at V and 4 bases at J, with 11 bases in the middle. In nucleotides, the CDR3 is TGCGCCAGCAGCTTCCAGCGGGCCCCAGATACGCAGTATTTT. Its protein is CASSFQRAPDTQYF.

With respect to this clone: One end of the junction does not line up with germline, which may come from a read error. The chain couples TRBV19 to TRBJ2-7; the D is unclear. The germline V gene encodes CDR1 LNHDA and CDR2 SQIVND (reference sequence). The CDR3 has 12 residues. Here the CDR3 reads CAGSVPGYEQYF. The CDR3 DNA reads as TGTGCCGGTAGTGTACCAGGTTACGAGCAGTACTTC.

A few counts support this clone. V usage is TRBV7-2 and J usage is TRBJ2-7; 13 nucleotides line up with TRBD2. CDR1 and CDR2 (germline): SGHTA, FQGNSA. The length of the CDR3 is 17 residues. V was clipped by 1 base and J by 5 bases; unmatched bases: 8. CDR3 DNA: TGTGCCAGCAGCTTAGTAGGGACTAGCGGGAATCTAGACGAGCAGTACTTC. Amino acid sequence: CASSLVGTSGNLDEQYF.

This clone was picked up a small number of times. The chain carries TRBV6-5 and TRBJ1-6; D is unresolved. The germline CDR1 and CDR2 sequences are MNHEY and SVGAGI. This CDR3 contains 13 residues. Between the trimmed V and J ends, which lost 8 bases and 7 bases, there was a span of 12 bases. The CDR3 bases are TGTGCCAGCGCCAGCGGACGCAATTCACCCCTCCACTTT. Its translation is CASASGRNSPLHF.

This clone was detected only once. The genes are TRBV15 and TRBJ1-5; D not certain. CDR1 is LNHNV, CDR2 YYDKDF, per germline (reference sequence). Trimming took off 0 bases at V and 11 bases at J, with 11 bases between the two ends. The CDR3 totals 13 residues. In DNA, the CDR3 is TGTGCCACCAGCAGAGATCCGATCGGGGCCCAGCATTTT. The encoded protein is CATSRDPIGAQHF.

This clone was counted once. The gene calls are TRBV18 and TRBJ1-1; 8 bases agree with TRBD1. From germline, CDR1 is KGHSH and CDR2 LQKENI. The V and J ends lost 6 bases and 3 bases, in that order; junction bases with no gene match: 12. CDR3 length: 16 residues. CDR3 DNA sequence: TGTGCCAGCTCGCCCCTAATACAGGGGGAGTACACTGAAGCTTTCTTT. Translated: CASSPLIQGEYTEAFF. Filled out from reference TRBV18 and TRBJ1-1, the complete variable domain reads NAGVMQNPRHLVRRRGQEARLRCSPMKGHSHVYWYRQLPEEGLKFMVYLQKENIIDESGMPKERFSAEFPKEGPSILRIQQVVRGDSAAYFCASSPLIQGEYTEAFFGQGTRLTVV.

Here the CDR3 DNA reads TGTGCCAGCAGTCCCCAGGGCAATGGCTACACCTTC. It specifies CASSPQGNGYTF. The J gene is TRBJ1-2, the V gene TRBV6-5, with D maybe TRBD1 (5 bases). The germline CDR1 and CDR2 sequences are MNHEY and SVGAGI. V was clipped by 5 bases and J by 6 bases, with 10 bases between them. The CDR3 runs 12 residues.

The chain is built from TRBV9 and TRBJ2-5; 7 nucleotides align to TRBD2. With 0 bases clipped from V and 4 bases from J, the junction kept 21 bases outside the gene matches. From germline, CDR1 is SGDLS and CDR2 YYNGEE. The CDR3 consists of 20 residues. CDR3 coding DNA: TGTGCCAGCAGCGTAGAGGACCTATTTTTGCGGGAGAATCGTCGAGAGACCCAGTACTTC. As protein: CASSVEDLFLRENRRETQYF.

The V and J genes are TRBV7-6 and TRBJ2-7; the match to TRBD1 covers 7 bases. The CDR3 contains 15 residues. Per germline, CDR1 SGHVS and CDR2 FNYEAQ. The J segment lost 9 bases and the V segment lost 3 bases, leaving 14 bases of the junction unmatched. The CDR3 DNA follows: TGTGCCAGCAGCTTTACAGGGGATACCACTACGAGGCAGTACTTC. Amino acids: CASSFTGDTTTRQYF.

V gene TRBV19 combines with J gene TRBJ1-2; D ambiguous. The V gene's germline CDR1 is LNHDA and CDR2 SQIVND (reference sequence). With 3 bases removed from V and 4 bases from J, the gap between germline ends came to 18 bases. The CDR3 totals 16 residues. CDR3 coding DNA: TGTGCCAGTAGTATCCGACAAGGGAAATACCTCTATGGCTACACCTTC. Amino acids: CASSIRQGKYLYGYTF.

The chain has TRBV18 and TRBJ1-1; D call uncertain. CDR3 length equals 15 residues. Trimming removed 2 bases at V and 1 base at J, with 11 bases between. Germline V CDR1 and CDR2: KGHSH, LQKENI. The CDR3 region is CASSPGLGGNTEAFF. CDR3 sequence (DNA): TGTGCCAGCTCACCAGGTTTAGGCGGGAACACTGAAGCTTTCTTT.

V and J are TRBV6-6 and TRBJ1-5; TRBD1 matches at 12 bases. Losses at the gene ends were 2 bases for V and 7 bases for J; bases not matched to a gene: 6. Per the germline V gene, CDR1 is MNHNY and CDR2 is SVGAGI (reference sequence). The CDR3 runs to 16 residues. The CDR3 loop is CASSYPPGQGAQPQHF. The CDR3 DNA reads TGTGCCAGCAGTTACCCGCCGGGACAGGGGGCCCAGCCCCAGCATTTT.

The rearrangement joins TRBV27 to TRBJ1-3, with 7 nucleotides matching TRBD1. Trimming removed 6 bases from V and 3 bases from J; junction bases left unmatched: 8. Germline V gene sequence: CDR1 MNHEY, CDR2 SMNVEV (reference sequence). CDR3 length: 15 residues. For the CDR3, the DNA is TGTGCCAGCAGACCGACAGGGAGTGGTGGAAACACCATATATTTT. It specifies CASRPTGSGGNTIYF.

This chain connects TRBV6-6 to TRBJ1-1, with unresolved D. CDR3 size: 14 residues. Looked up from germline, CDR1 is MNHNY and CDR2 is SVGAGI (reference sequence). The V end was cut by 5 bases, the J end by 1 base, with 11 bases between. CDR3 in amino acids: CASSILDSNTEAFF. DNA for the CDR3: TGTGCCAGCAGTATACTGGACTCGAACACTGAAGCTTTCTTT.

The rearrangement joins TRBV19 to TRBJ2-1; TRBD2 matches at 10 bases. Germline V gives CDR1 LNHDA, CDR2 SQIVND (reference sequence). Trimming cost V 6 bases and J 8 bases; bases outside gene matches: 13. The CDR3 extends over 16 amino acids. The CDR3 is CASSLRDKLAGYEQFF. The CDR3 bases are TGTGCCAGTAGCCTGCGGGACAAACTAGCGGGATATGAGCAGTTCTTC.

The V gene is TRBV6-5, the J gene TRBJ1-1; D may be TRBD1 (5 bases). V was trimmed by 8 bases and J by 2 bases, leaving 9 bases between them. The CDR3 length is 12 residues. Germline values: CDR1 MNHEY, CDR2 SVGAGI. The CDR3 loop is CASGGGNTEAFF. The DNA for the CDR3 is TGTGCCAGCGGGGGGGGAAACACTGAAGCTTTCTTT.

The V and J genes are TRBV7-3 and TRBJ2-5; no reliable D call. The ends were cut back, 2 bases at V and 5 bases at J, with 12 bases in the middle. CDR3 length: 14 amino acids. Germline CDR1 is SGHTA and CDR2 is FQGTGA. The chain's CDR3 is CASSLLGSWETQYF. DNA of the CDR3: TGTGCCAGCAGCTTATTAGGGTCGTGGGAGACCCAGTACTTC.

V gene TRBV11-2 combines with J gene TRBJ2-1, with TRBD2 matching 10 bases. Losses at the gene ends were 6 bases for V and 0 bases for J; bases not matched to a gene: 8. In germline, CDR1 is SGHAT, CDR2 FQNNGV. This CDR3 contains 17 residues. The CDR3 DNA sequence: TGTGCCAGCAGGAGAGCGGGGGGGCCTGGCTCCTACAATGAGCAGTTCTTC. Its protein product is CASRRAGGPGSYNEQFF. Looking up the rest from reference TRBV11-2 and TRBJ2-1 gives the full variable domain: EAGVAQSPRYKIIEKRQSVAFWCNPISGHATLYWYQQILGQGPKLLIQFQNNGVVDDSQLPKDRFSAERLKGVDSTLKIQPAKLEDSAVYLCASRRAGGPGSYNEQFFGPGTRLTVL.

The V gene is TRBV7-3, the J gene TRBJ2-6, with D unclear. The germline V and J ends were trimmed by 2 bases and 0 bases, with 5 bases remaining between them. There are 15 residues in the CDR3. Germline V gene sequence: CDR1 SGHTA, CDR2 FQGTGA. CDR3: CASSLLVSGANVLTF. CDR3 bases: TGTGCCAGCAGCTTATTGGTCTCTGGGGCCAACGTCCTGACTTTC.

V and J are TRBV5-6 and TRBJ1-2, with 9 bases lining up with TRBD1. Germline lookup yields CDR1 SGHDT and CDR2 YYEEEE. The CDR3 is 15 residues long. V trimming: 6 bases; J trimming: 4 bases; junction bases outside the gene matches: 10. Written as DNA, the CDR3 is TGTGCCAGCACCCCCGGGGACAGGGACGCCTATGGCTACACCTTC. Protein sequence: CASTPGDRDAYGYTF.

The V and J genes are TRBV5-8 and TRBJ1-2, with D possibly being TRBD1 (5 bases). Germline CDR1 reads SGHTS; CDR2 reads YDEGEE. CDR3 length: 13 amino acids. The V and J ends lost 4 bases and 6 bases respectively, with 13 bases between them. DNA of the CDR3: TGTGCCAGCAGCCGTGTGAGGGGAAATGGCTACACCTTC. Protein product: CASSRVRGNGYTF. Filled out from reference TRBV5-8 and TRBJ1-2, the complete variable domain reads EAGVTQSPTHLIKTRGQQATLRCSPISGHTSVYWYQQALGLGLQFLLWYDEGEERNRGNFPPRFSGRQFPNYSSELNVNALELEDSALYLCASSRVRGNGYTFGSGTRLTVV.

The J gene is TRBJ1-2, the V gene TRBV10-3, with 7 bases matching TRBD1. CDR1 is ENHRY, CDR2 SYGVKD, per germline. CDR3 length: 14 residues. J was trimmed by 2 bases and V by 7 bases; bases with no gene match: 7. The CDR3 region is CAITLDRSNYGYTF. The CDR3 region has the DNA TGTGCCATCACCCTGGACAGGTCGAACTATGGCTACACCTTC.

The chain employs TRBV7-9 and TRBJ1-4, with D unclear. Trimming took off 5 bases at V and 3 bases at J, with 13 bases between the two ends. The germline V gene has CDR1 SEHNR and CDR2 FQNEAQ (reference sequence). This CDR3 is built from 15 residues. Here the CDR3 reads CASSPQRAANEKLFF. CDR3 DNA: TGTGCCAGCAGCCCCCAAAGGGCGGCTAATGAAAAACTGTTTTTT.